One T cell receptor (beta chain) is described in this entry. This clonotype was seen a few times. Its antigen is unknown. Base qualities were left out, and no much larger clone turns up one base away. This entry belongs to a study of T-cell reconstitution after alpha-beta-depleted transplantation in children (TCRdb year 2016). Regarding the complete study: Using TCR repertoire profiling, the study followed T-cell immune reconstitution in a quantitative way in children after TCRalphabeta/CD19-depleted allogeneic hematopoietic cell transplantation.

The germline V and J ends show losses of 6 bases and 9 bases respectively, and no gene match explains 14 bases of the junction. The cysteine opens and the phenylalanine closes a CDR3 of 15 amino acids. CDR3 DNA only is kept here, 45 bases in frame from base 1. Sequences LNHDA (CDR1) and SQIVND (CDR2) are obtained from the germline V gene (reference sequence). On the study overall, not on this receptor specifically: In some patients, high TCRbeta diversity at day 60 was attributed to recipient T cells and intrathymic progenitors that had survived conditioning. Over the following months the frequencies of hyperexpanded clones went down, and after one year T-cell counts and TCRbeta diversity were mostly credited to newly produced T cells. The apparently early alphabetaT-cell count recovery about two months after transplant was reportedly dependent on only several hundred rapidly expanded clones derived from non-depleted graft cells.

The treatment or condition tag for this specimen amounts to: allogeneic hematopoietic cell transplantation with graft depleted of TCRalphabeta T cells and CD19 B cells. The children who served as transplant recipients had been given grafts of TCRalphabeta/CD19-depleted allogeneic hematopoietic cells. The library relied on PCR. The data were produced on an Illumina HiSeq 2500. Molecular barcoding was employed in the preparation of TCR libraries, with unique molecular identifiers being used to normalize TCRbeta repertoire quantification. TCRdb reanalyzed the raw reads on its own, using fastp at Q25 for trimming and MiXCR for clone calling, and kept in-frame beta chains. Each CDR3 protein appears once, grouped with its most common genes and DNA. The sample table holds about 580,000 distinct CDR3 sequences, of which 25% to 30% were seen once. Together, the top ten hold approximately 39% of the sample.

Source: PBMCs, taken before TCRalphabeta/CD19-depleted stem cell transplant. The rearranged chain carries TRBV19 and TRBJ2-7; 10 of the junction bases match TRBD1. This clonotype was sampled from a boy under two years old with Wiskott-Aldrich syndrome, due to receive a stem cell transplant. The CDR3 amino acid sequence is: CASSLQTGGVSVQYF. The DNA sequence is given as TGTGCCAGTAGCCTTCAGACAGGGGGCGTTTCTGTGCAGTACTTC.